This T cell receptor (beta chain) is from a study of T cells expressing NK-cell markers. Study-level background: The authors derived TCR beta repertoires from sorted CD3+CD56+NKG2C+, CD3+CD56+NKG2C- and CD3+CD56-NKG2C+ T cells.

TCRdb re-analyzed the 5' RACE reads; it lists each CDR3 protein once, without DNA. The sample has 90,000 to 130,000 distinct CDR3 sequences. The germline CDR1 and CDR2 sequences are SGHKS and YYEKEE (reference sequence). The CDR3 is 13 amino acids. The V gene is TRBV5-5, the J gene TRBJ2-1; the D gene TCRdb calls, TRBD1, cannot be checked with no DNA. The TCR originated in a woman aged 18 to 75 in good health. Sample: blood T cells: a sorted CD56 or NKG2C T cell subset, CD4+ or CD8+ T cells, or bulk PBMC T cells (not recorded which). The chain's CDR3 is CASSLPGQQEQFF.